Below are 24 T cell receptor beta chains sequenced from a single sample in a study of Graves' ophthalmopathy and Graves' hyperthyroidism. Amplified TCR beta CDR3 regions were obtained using RNA transcripts as template. An initial RT-PCR round employing HTBI primers preceded a second-round multiplex PCR. MiXCR, run by TCRdb on the multiplex PCR reads, gives a single entry per CDR3 protein. The sample shows about 550,000 distinct CDR3 sequences, less than 45% of them seen only once. The sequencing sample was made of peripheral blood or thyroid tissue (not recorded which). All receptors derive from an adult man with Graves' hyperthyroidism.

V and J are TRBV7-2 and TRBJ2-5, with TRBD2 matching over 12 bases. CDR3 length equals 16 residues. CDR1 and CDR2 from the germline V gene are SGHTA and FQGNSA. The trim removed 5 bases at V and 4 bases at J, leaving 8 bases unmatched. CDR3 DNA: TGTGCCAGCAGCCCACCCCTAGCGGGGGGGCCAGAGACCCAGTACTTC. It encodes CASSPPLAGGPETQYF.

The J gene is TRBJ2-5, the V gene TRBV27; TRBD1 or TRBD2 may be the D gene (5 bases each). The CDR3 sequence is 16 residues long. Germline assignment: CDR1 MNHEY and CDR2 SMNVEV (reference sequence). V was clipped by 6 bases and J by 2 bases, with 19 bases between them. CDR3 in DNA: TGTGCCAGCAGAACTAAACGGGGCAGTTGGCAAGAGACCCAGTACTTC. Its protein is CASRTKRGSWQETQYF.

The rearrangement joins TRBV29-1 to TRBJ1-2; 9 positions agree with TRBD1. CDR1 is SQVTM and CDR2 is ANQGSEA in the germline V gene. V lost 6 bases, J lost 5 bases, and 7 bases stayed unmatched. The CDR3 consists of 13 residues. The CDR3 sequence: CSVTTGTGYGYTF. The CDR3 DNA follows: TGCAGCGTCACTACCGGGACAGGGTATGGCTACACCTTC.

This rearrangement joins TRBV2 to TRBJ1-3; TRBD1 aligns across 7 bases. Trimming took 6 bases from V and 9 from J; bases not matched to a gene: 5. This CDR3 is 12 amino acids long. Germline V lookup: CDR1 SNHLY, CDR2 FYNNEI. The CDR3 nucleotides read TGTGCCAGCAGCGCAGGGGGGATCACCATATATTTT. Protein: CASSAGGITIYF.

The chain links TRBV10-3 to TRBJ1-4, with TRBD1 as a possible D gene (5 bases). The germline CDR1 and CDR2 sequences are ENHRY and SYGVKD. Trimming removed 4 bases at V and 5 bases at J, with 11 bases between. CDR3 length: 14 residues. CDR3 sequence: CAISGLTENEKLFF. Written as DNA, the CDR3 is TGTGCCATCAGTGGATTGACAGAGAATGAAAAACTGTTTTTT.

Concerning this clonotype: One end of the junction is discordant with germline, which a read error may explain. V is TRBV6-5 and J is TRBJ2-7; D unresolved. CDR1 is MNHEY and CDR2 is SVGAGI in the germline V gene. The CDR3 runs to 14 residues. CDR3 loop: CVSSYSGLSYEQYF. The DNA of the CDR3 is TGTGTCAGCAGTTACTCCGGGCTAAGCTACGAGCAGTACTTC.

To note about this clonotype: The junction differs from germline at one of its ends, possibly a read error. The chain combines TRBV5-1 with TRBJ2-6; 10 bases align to TRBD1. The CDR3 consists of 12 residues. Germline CDR1 SGHRS, CDR2 YFSETQ. The CDR3 nucleotides read TGCGCCAGCAGCGGACAGGGGGACACTGAAGCTTTC. Amino acids: CASSGQGDTEAF. The full variable domain, with the rest looked up from reference TRBV5-1 and TRBJ2-6, is KAGVTQTPRYLIKTRGQQVTLSCSPISGHRSVSWYQQTPGQGLQFLFEYFSETQRNKGNFPGRFSGRQFSNSRSEMNVSTLELGDSALYLCASSGQGDTEAFGAGSRLTVL.

This clonotype was observed many times. CDR3 region: CASSLRRGMEETQYF. The CDR3, as DNA: TGTGCCAGCAGCTTGCGTAGGGGAATGGAAGAGACCCAGTACTTC. This sequence joins TRBV5-8 and TRBJ2-5, with D tentatively TRBD1 (5 bases). Trimming removed 1 base at V and 3 bases at J, with 13 bases between. This CDR3 spans 15 amino acids. Per germline, CDR1 SGHTS and CDR2 YDEGEE.

This CDR3 reads CASSLNRAKEQYF. For the CDR3, the DNA is TGTGCCAGCAGCTTAAACAGGGCTAAGGAGCAGTACTTC. This chain joins TRBV7-9 and TRBJ2-7; a possible D gene is TRBD1 (6 bases). The CDR3 length is 13 residues. Germline V gene data show CDR1 as SEHNR and CDR2 as FQNEAQ (reference sequence). Trimming removed 2 bases at V and 7 bases at J, with 12 bases between.

The V gene is TRBV20-1, the J gene TRBJ1-2, with 7 bases fitting TRBD1. CDR1 DFQATT and CDR2 SNEGSKA come from the germline V gene (reference sequence). The CDR3 covers 13 residues. Trimming took 8 bases from V and 3 from J; bases not matched to a gene: 9. The DNA for the CDR3 is TGCAGTTTAGAGGGCAGGGGGGACTATGGCTACACCTTC. It codes for CSLEGRGDYGYTF.

The V call is TRBV2, the J call TRBJ1-5; no clear D gene. The V gene's germline CDR1 is SNHLY and CDR2 FYNNEI. The ends were cut back, 6 bases at V and 3 bases at J, with 12 bases in the middle. CDR3 length: 14 residues. The CDR3: CASSAGRDNQPQHF. CDR3 nucleotide sequence: TGTGCCAGCAGCGCCGGGAGGGACAATCAGCCCCAGCATTTT. The full variable domain, rest sourced from reference TRBV2 and TRBJ1-5, is EPEVTQTPSHQVTQMGQEVILRCVPISNHLYFYWYRQILGQKVEFLVSFYNNEISEKSEIFDDQFSVERPDGSNFTLKIRSTKLEDSAMYFCASSAGRDNQPQHFGDGTRLSIL.

For this clonotype: This may be a read error, as it is one base from a much larger clone. V and J are TRBV7-9 and TRBJ1-1, with TRBD1 as a possible D gene (6 bases). The CDR3 extends over 12 amino acids. The germline CDR1 and CDR2 sequences are SEHNR and FQNEAQ (reference sequence). For the CDR3, the DNA is TGTGCCAACAGCTTAGAGGGGGCTGAAGCTTTCTTT. Translating gives CANSLEGAEAFF.

Ten or more counts support this clonotype. The V and J genes are TRBV11-2 and TRBJ1-6; possibly TRBD1 for D (5 bases). The CDR3 extends over 14 amino acids. Germline assignment: CDR1 SGHAT and CDR2 FQNNGV. The V end was cut by 0 bases, the J end by 7 bases, with 7 bases between. The CDR3 bases are TGTGCCAGCAGCTTAGAGCCAGGGAATTCACCCCTCCACTTT. Its protein is CASSLEPGNSPLHF. Based on the CDR3 plus reference TRBV11-2 and TRBJ1-6, the full variable domain is EAGVAQSPRYKIIEKRQSVAFWCNPISGHATLYWYQQILGQGPKLLIQFQNNGVVDDSQLPKDRFSAERLKGVDSTLKIQPAKLEDSAVYLCASSLEPGNSPLHFGNGTRLTVT.

This clonotype was counted ten times or more. The chain recombines TRBV12-3 or TRBV12-4 with TRBJ1-5; D unresolved. V was clipped by 7 bases and J by 4 bases, with 14 bases between them. The CDR3 totals 14 residues. CDR3 sequence reads: CASTDLDTNQPQHF. As DNA, the CDR3 is TGTGCCAGCACCGATCTGGATACGAATCAGCCCCAGCATTTT.

This clonotype was counted many times. This chain joins TRBV29-1 and TRBJ2-7, with D hard to call. CDR3 length: 13 residues. In germline, CDR1 is SQVTM, CDR2 ANQGSEA. The ends were cut back, 5 bases at V and 5 bases at J, with 16 bases in the middle. CDR3 sequence (DNA): TGCAGCGTTCCCTCCGGGTTCCAGGACGAGCAGTACTTC. This codes for CSVPSGFQDEQYF.

The chain carries TRBV24-1 and TRBJ2-7; TRBD1 matches 9 bases. The end of the DNA fits TRBJ2-1 better, so the J call may be wrong. The CDR3 length is 15 residues. CDR1 is KGHDR, CDR2 SFDVKD, per germline. CDR3 protein: CATSQRGQGYNEQFF. The CDR3 DNA reads as TGTGCCACCAGCCAAAGGGGACAGGGTTACAATGAGCAGTTCTTC.

This clonotype was counted ten times or more. This chain joins TRBV5-5 and TRBJ1-1; 8 positions match TRBD1. The ends lost 5 bases at V and 1 base at J; junction bases unmatched: 4. Germline CDR1 and CDR2: SGHKS and YYEKEE (reference sequence). The CDR3 runs 14 residues. The CDR3: CASSSQGANTEAFF. The CDR3 coding sequence is TGTGCCAGCAGTTCCCAGGGGGCGAACACTGAAGCTTTCTTT.

The table lists this clonotype with many counts. This sequence joins TRBV20-1 and TRBJ1-1, with D maybe TRBD1 (5 bases). Germline V gives CDR1 DFQATT, CDR2 SNEGSKA (reference sequence). The V gene lost 1 base and the J gene lost 7 bases, with 10 bases spanning the gap. The CDR3 has 12 amino acids. CDR3 in amino acids: CSARAGGGEAFF. CDR3 DNA sequence: TGCAGTGCTAGAGCCGGGGGGGGTGAAGCTTTCTTT.

The chain combines TRBV28 with TRBJ2-5, with TRBD2 matching 11 bases. This CDR3 is 15 amino acids long. Germline CDR1 and CDR2: MDHEN and SYDVKM. After removal of 5 bases from V and 5 bases from J, the junction contained 7 bases not matched to a gene. The CDR3 region is CASSPIAGGRETQYF. CDR3 DNA: TGTGCCAGCAGTCCTATAGCGGGAGGGCGGGAGACCCAGTACTTC. The full variable domain, rest sourced from reference TRBV28 and TRBJ2-5, is DVKVTQSSRYLVKRTGEKVFLECVQDMDHENMFWYRQDPGLGLRLIYFSYDVKMKEKGDIPEGYSVSREKKERFSLILESASTNQTSMYLCASSPIAGGRETQYFGPGTRLLVL.

This clonotype was detected ten times or more. The V gene is TRBV29-1, the J gene TRBJ1-4; tentatively, D is TRBD1 (5 bases). CDR3 length equals 12 residues. CDR1 SQVTM and CDR2 ANQGSEA come from the germline V gene. Trimming removed 0 bases at V and 13 bases at J, with 12 bases between. The CDR3 bases are TGCAGCGTTGAAGATCGGGGCAGGGCACTGTTTTTT. Its translation is CSVEDRGRALFF.

As regards this clonotype: This may come from a read error, since a much larger clone is one base off. The chain uses TRBV12-3 or TRBV12-4 and TRBJ1-6; TRBD1 might be the D (5 bases). This CDR3 comprises 14 residues. Trimming took 3 bases from V and 9 from J, leaving 12 bases between them. In DNA form, the CDR3 reads TGTGCCAGCAGTTTTAATGGGGGAAGTTCACCCCTCCACTTT. As protein: CASSFNGGSSPLHF.

The table lists this clonotype with a few counts. The V call is TRBV19, the J call TRBJ2-3; TRBD2 aligns across 13 bases. Per germline, CDR1 LNHDA and CDR2 SQIVND (reference sequence). The J segment lost 2 bases and the V segment lost 3 bases, leaving 2 bases of the junction unmatched. The CDR3 is made up of 16 amino acids. The chain's CDR3 is CASSIGLAGVTDTQYF. In DNA form, the CDR3 reads TGTGCCAGTAGTATTGGACTAGCGGGGGTCACAGATACGCAGTATTTT.

Comment on this clonotype: The junction does not match germline at one end; this may be a read error. This chain uses TRBV24-1 with TRBJ2-3, with a weak D call TRBD2 (7 bases). CDR3 length: 12 residues. In germline, CDR1 is KGHDR, CDR2 SFDVKD. The CDR3 DNA sequence: TGCGCCAGCAGTGAGGGGGGGTCCGGGCAGTATTTT. Translation: CASSEGGSGQYF.

Note on this clonotype: This sequence may be a read error, since a much larger clone differs from it by one base. The genes are TRBV7-2 and TRBJ1-5; TRBD1 is a possible D gene (6 bases). The CDR3 is 17 residues long. Germline loops: CDR1 SGHTA, CDR2 FQGNSA. CDR3: CVSSIGEQGNSNQPQHF. DNA of the CDR3: TGTGTCAGTAGTATAGGGGAACAGGGTAATAGCAATCAGCCCCAGCATTTT.